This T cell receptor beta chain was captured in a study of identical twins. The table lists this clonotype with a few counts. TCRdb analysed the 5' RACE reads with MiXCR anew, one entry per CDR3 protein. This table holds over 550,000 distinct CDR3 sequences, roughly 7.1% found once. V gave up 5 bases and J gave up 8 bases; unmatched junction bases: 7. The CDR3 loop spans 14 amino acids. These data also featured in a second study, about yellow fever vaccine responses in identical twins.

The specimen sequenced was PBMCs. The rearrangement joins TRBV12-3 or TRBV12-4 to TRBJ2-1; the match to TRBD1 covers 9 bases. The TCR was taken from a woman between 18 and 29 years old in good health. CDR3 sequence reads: CASSMGQGIDEQFF. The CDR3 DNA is TGTGCCAGCAGTATGGGACAGGGAATCGATGAGCAGTTCTTC.